Presented here are 25 T cell receptor beta chains from one specimen sequenced in a study of blood T cells in healthy people across ages (dated by TCRdb to between 2015 and 2016). Libraries were built with 5' RACE. The sequencing machine was an Illumina HiSeq 2500. The second PCR ran for about 7 to 11 cycles and used a J-beta primer mix along with a sample-barcoded 5' primer. TCRdb applied fastp at Q25 and MiXCR to the public reads, then kept only in-frame beta chains. A single entry per CDR3 protein holds the most common genes and DNA from its merged rows. Recorded for this sample are around 1,000,000 distinct CDR3 sequences; almost 25% of them occurred a single time. Of the sample, 0.65% to 0.95% is held by the ten largest clones. This sample was also put to use in a study of T cells of mothers and their children.

Input material: blood. These receptors all stem from a girl aged 2-10 years in good health.

This clonotype was detected a few times. This chain joins TRBV5-1 and TRBJ2-5; possible D gene TRBD1, 5 bases. The J call may be wrong; the DNA end is better matched by TRBJ2-1. The CDR3 runs 15 residues. Germline V gene data show CDR1 as SGHRS and CDR2 as YFSETQ. The CDR3 DNA follows: TGCGCCAGCAGCTTGGAAGGGGTCCCTAACAATGAGCAGTTCTTC. Its protein product is CASSLEGVPNNEQFF.

This clonotype was observed a handful of times. The germline gene is not matched at one end of the junction; a read error may be the cause. The chain carries TRBV12-3 or TRBV12-4 and TRBJ2-7; D gene unclear. The CDR3 extends over 15 amino acids. The CDR3 nucleotides are TGTACCAGCAGTATTCTTTCGGGTATCACCTACGAGCAGTACTTC. It codes for CTSSILSGITYEQYF.

This clonotype appeared a few times. The chain is built from TRBV5-1 and TRBJ1-4; no clear D. CDR3 size: 15 residues. CDR1 is SGHRS and CDR2 is YFSETQ in the germline V gene. V lost 4 bases and J lost 4, with 14 bases in between. The CDR3 DNA is TGCGCCAGCAGCCTGCGGGCAGGCCATAATGAAAAACTGTTTTTT. Translating gives CASSLRAGHNEKLFF. Full variable domain (missing parts from reference TRBV5-1 and TRBJ1-4): KAGVTQTPRYLIKTRGQQVTLSCSPISGHRSVSWYQQTPGQGLQFLFEYFSETQRNKGNFPGRFSGRQFSNSRSEMNVSTLELGDSALYLCASSLRAGHNEKLFFGSGTQLSVL.

Note on this clonotype: A much larger clone lies a single base off, so this may be a read error. The chain combines TRBV5-1 with TRBJ2-5; either TRBD1 or TRBD2 may supply D (5 bases each). Trimming pared 7 bases from V and 1 base from J, leaving 17 bases between. The CDR3 contains 15 residues. From germline, CDR1 is SGHRS and CDR2 YFSETQ. The CDR3 bases are TGCGCCAGCTCCAGGCTGGGACGGATCCAAGAGACCCAGTACTTC. Translating it yields CASSRLGRIQETQYF.

The V and J genes are TRBV29-1 and TRBJ2-3; D is unresolved. Germline assignment: CDR1 SQVTM and CDR2 ANQGSEA. The CDR3 is 13 residues long. Between the trimmed V and J ends, which lost 5 bases and 0 bases, there was a span of 9 bases. DNA of the CDR3: TGCAGCGTTCTTCCCTCTAGCACAGATACGCAGTATTTT. As protein: CSVLPSSTDTQYF.

The V and J genes are TRBV29-1 and TRBJ2-4, with 7 nucleotides matching TRBD1. The trim removed 3 bases at V and 8 bases at J, leaving 10 bases unmatched. Germline CDR1 and CDR2: SQVTM and ANQGSEA. The CDR3 length is 14 residues. The CDR3: CSVDGTGEFDIQYF. The CDR3 region has the DNA TGCAGCGTTGATGGCACAGGGGAATTCGACATTCAGTACTTC.

This clonotype has just a few counts. CDR3 sequence: CASSLTFNTYEQYF. DNA for the CDR3: TGTGCCAGCAGCTTGACTTTCAACACCTACGAGCAGTACTTC. The chain recombines TRBV5-5 with TRBJ2-5; no definite D call. TRBJ2-7 matches the DNA end more closely, so the J call is doubtful. CDR3 size: 14 residues. Germline CDR1 and CDR2: SGHKS and YYEKEE (reference sequence).

The chain uses TRBV6-5 and TRBJ2-7; D possibly corresponds to TRBD1 (6 bases). Germline V gives CDR1 MNHEY, CDR2 SVGAGI. Trimming took off 5 bases at V and 5 bases at J, with 19 bases between the two ends. This CDR3 is 15 amino acids long. This CDR3 reads CASSRGQRTANEQYF. The CDR3 DNA reads TGTGCCAGCAGTCGCGGACAGCGGACAGCGAACGAGCAGTACTTC.

Many counts were recorded for this clonotype. CDR3 region: CASSLFRDSEETQYF. The CDR3 bases are TGTGCCAGCAGCTTATTTCGAGACTCTGAAGAGACCCAGTACTTC. V is TRBV7-9 and J is TRBJ2-1; D gene ambiguous. The J call may not be correct, given that the DNA end is closer to TRBJ2-5. Per germline, CDR1 SEHNR and CDR2 FQNEAQ (reference sequence). This CDR3 has 15 amino acids.

The gene calls are TRBV7-8 and TRBJ2-1; D is unclear. The CDR3 is 15 amino acids. Germline CDR1 reads SGHVS; CDR2 reads FQNEAQ. Trimming left V 5 bases short and J 4 bases short, with 15 bases between. CDR3 in amino acids: CASSPDTYTYNEQFF. CDR3 nucleotides: TGTGCCAGCAGCCCCGACACTTATACTTACAATGAGCAGTTCTTC. The entire variable domain, with the rest obtained from reference TRBV7-8 and TRBJ2-1, is as follows: GAGVSQSPRYKVAKRGQDVALRCDPISGHVSLFWYQQALGQGPEFLTYFQNEAQLDKSGLPSDRFFAERPEGSVSTLKIQRTQQEDSAVYLCASSPDTYTYNEQFFGPGTRLTVL.

The table lists this clonotype with a few counts. Its ends do not fully match the called genes, so a read error is possible. The genes are TRBV12-3 or TRBV12-4 and TRBJ1-2; TRBD1 is a possible D gene (5 bases). The CDR3 extends over 14 amino acids. CDR3 nucleotides: TGTGCCAGCAGTCCTCCTAAGGGGACCCATGGCTGCACCTTC. This codes for CASSPPKGTHGCTF.

The rearrangement links TRBV5-1 to TRBJ2-5; TRBD2 matches at 11 bases. CDR3 length equals 14 residues. V was clipped by 4 bases and J by 7 bases; unmatched bases: 6. Germline V lookup: CDR1 SGHRS, CDR2 YFSETQ. In DNA, the CDR3 is TGCGCCAGCAGCGAAACCGGGACTAGCGGGACCCAGTACTTC. Translation: CASSETGTSGTQYF. The variable domain in full, with the rest retrieved from reference TRBV5-1 and TRBJ2-5, is KAGVTQTPRYLIKTRGQQVTLSCSPISGHRSVSWYQQTPGQGLQFLFEYFSETQRNKGNFPGRFSGRQFSNSRSEMNVSTLELGDSALYLCASSETGTSGTQYFGPGTRLLVL.

Here the CDR3 reads CAISESNRVDEQYF. The CDR3 coding sequence is TGTGCCATCAGTGAGTCGAATAGGGTTGATGAGCAGTACTTC. This chain joins TRBV10-3 and TRBJ2-5; D unclear. This CDR3 spans 14 amino acids. From germline, CDR1 is ENHRY and CDR2 SYGVKD. V gave up 0 bases and J gave up 11 bases, with 16 bases separating them.

J is TRBJ2-1 and V is TRBV28; TRBD1 is a possible D gene (6 bases). Germline CDR1 reads MDHEN; CDR2 reads SYDVKM. CDR3 length equals 20 residues. With 7 bases removed from V and 2 bases from J, the gap between germline ends came to 30 bases. CDR3 coding DNA: TGTGCCAGCACCTCACTGATGGGGGCCCCAGTTGGAGGTACCTACAATGAGCAGTTCTTC. Its translation is CASTSLMGAPVGGTYNEQFF.

This clonotype was seen only a few times. This chain links TRBV11-2 with TRBJ2-3, with D perhaps matching TRBD1 (5 bases). Trimming pared 5 bases from V and 5 bases from J, leaving 14 bases between. This CDR3 is built from 14 residues. Germline lookup yields CDR1 SGHAT and CDR2 FQNNGV. CDR3 amino acids: CASSDQGIGDTQYF. The CDR3 DNA follows: TGTGCCAGCAGCGACCAGGGTATAGGAGATACGCAGTATTTT.

In its sample, this clonotype was seen a few times. The gene calls are TRBV20-1 and TRBJ1-1; D is possibly TRBD1 (6 bases). V was trimmed by 8 bases and J by 3 bases, leaving 10 bases between them. This CDR3 has 11 residues. Germline V CDR1 and CDR2: DFQATT, SNEGSKA (reference sequence). CDR3 protein: CSNREDTEAFF. CDR3 bases: TGCAGTAACAGGGAGGACACTGAAGCTTTCTTT.

This clonotype was seen only a few times. The CDR3 region has the DNA TGTGCCAGCAGTTTGGGGGGGGGCAGCGAGCAGTACTTC. As protein: CASSLGGGSEQYF. The chain has TRBV12-3 or TRBV12-4 and TRBJ2-7; possible D gene TRBD2, 7 bases. V dropped 3 bases and J dropped 6 bases, with 12 bases sitting between them. The CDR3 loop spans 13 amino acids.

The chain carries TRBV7-2 and TRBJ2-1; D unclear. Germline V lookup: CDR1 SGHTA, CDR2 FQGNSA. V was shortened by 4 bases and J by 7 bases, with 17 bases between the two germline ends. The CDR3 extends over 15 amino acids. This CDR3 reads CASSSRRLQQNEQFF. As DNA, the CDR3 is TGTGCCAGCAGCTCCCGTCGGCTCCAGCAAAATGAGCAGTTCTTC.

Remarks on this clonotype: At one boundary the junction diverges from the germline segment, which might be a read error. The rearrangement links TRBV2 to TRBJ1-2, with 8 bases identical to TRBD1. The CDR3 consists of 18 residues. Germline CDR1 is SNHLY and CDR2 is FYNNEI. This CDR3 is CASSDPADRAKSNYGCTF. The CDR3, as DNA: TGTGCCAGCAGTGATCCAGCGGACAGGGCTAAATCTAACTATGGCTGCACCTTC.

This clonotype was observed a few times. V and J are TRBV6-6 and TRBJ2-1, with 10 positions matching TRBD2. V was clipped by 5 bases and J by 5 bases; unmatched bases: 6. In germline, CDR1 is MNHNY, CDR2 SVGAGI (reference sequence). The CDR3 is made up of 15 amino acids. The CDR3 nucleotides read TGTGCCAGCAGTCCGAGCGGGGGGGCACACAATGAGCAGTTCTTC. It is translated as CASSPSGGAHNEQFF.

The V gene is TRBV10-3, the J gene TRBJ2-2, with D unclear. The CDR3 totals 14 residues. Germline CDR1 ENHRY, CDR2 SYGVKD. The V and J ends lost 3 bases and 6 bases respectively, with 11 bases between them. CDR3: CAISDLGSAGELFF. CDR3 nucleotide sequence: TGTGCCATCAGTGACCTGGGCTCGGCCGGGGAGCTGTTTTTT.

This chain connects TRBV5-5 to TRBJ1-2, with 12 bases lining up with TRBD1. The CDR3 contains 16 residues. Unmatched junction bases numbered 11, after V lost 3 bases and J lost 8 bases. Germline lookup yields CDR1 SGHKS and CDR2 YYEKEE (reference sequence). DNA of the CDR3: TGTGCCAGCAGCTCCCCCGGGACAGGGGGCTTCGGGGGCTACACCTTC. It yields the protein CASSSPGTGGFGGYTF.

This rearrangement joins TRBV10-3 to TRBJ2-7; the D is unclear. CDR3 length: 13 amino acids. The V gene's germline CDR1 is ENHRY and CDR2 SYGVKD. The ends were cut back, 7 bases at V and 3 bases at J, with 13 bases in the middle. The CDR3 spells CAIKSNQDYEQYF. In DNA, the CDR3 is TGTGCCATCAAAAGTAACCAGGACTACGAGCAGTACTTC.

This chain's CDR3 is CASRHDRNYGYTF. As DNA, the CDR3 is TGTGCCAGCAGACACGACAGGAACTATGGCTACACCTTC. This chain links TRBV27 with TRBJ1-2; tentatively, D is TRBD1 (6 bases). CDR1 MNHEY and CDR2 SMNVEV come from the germline V gene (reference sequence). The CDR3 runs 13 residues. The ends were cut back, 6 bases at V and 2 bases at J, with 10 bases in the middle.

The sample holds one count of this clonotype. At one boundary the junction diverges from the germline segment, which might be a read error. This chain links TRBV15 with TRBJ2-5; 9 positions match TRBD2. There are 15 residues in the CDR3. Germline CDR1 and CDR2: LNHNV and YYDKDF (reference sequence). The CDR3 here is CATSREASGDNERFF. The CDR3 DNA reads as TGTGCCACCAGCAGAGAGGCTAGCGGGGACAATGAGCGGTTCTTC.